The rows below give T cell receptor beta chains drawn from one sample of a study of CD8 T cells in ankylosing spondylitis. TCRdb re-called the 5' RACE reads through MiXCR, storing one row per CDR3 protein. Of about 220,000 distinct CDR3 sequences in the sample, about 7% were seen once. Specimen: blood, either unsorted or a sorted T cell fraction (not recorded which). The origin of the receptors is a male donor with ankylosing spondylitis. CDR3s include the opening cysteine and the closing phenylalanine or tryptophan. The D gene is left open where the match is weak. Expanded clones are given a class, and other clones once, few, many or no size at all.

clone_size: NA; j_call: TRBJ2-1; d_call: NA; v_call: TRBV7-7; cdr3_nt: TGTGCTAGCAGCTTGGGATTTTACAATGAGCAGTTCTTC; cdr3_aa: CASSLGFYNEQFF
clone_size: few; j_call: TRBJ2-7; d_call: TRBD1; v_call: TRBV6-1; cdr3_nt: TGTGCCAGCAGTGAAGGTTGGGGACAGGGAACCTACGAGCAGTACTTC; cdr3_aa: CASSEGWGQGTYEQYF
clone_size: many; j_call: TRBJ1-1; d_call: NA; v_call: TRBV14; cdr3_nt: TGTGCCAGCAGCCAAGAAAGTGTAGCCTACACTGAAGCTTTCTTT; cdr3_aa: CASSQESVAYTEAFF
clone_size: many; j_call: TRBJ2-7; d_call: NA; v_call: TRBV19; cdr3_nt: TGTGCCAGTAGCCCAGGGCGGGGATCATGGGAGCAGTACTTC; cdr3_aa: CASSPGRGSWEQYF
clone_size: NA; j_call: TRBJ2-7; d_call: TRBD1; v_call: TRBV4-1; cdr3_nt: TGCGCCAGCAGCCAGAGGGGGACAGGGGAAACCTACGAGCAGTACTTC; cdr3_aa: CASSQRGTGETYEQYF
clone_size: many; j_call: TRBJ2-5; d_call: NA; v_call: TRBV4-3; cdr3_nt: TGCGCCAGCAGCTCTGGGGGACTGAACGTAGAGACCCAGTACTTC; cdr3_aa: CASSSGGLNVETQYF
clone_size: few; j_call: TRBJ2-7; d_call: TRBD1; v_call: TRBV19; cdr3_nt: TGTGCCAGTACACCGGGACAGGGCCCCTACGAGCAGTACTTC; cdr3_aa: CASTPGQGPYEQYF
clone_size: NA; j_call: TRBJ2-3; d_call: NA; v_call: TRBV4-1; cdr3_nt: TGCGCCAGCAGCCAACCTAAGGGGGAGGGCACAGATACGCAGTATTTT; cdr3_aa: CASSQPKGEGTDTQYF
clone_size: many; j_call: TRBJ2-1; d_call: NA; v_call: TRBV6-1; cdr3_nt: TGTGCCAGCAGCGCCACTAGTAGCTCCTACAATGAGCAGTTCTTC; cdr3_aa: CASSATSSSYNEQFF
clone_size: many; j_call: TRBJ1-1; d_call: NA; v_call: TRBV12-3/TRBV12-4; cdr3_nt: TGTGCCAGCAAACTCACTGAAGCTTTCTTT; cdr3_aa: CASKLTEAFF
clone_size: NA; j_call: TRBJ2-3; d_call: NA; v_call: TRBV7-7; cdr3_nt: TGTGCTAGCAGCTTAGAGCGCACAGATACGCAGTATTTT; cdr3_aa: CASSLERTDTQYF
clone_size: many; j_call: TRBJ2-1; d_call: TRBD1; v_call: TRBV10-1; cdr3_nt: TGCGCCAGCAGTGAGGGCAGGGGGCCCTACAATGAGCAGTTCTTC; cdr3_aa: CASSEGRGPYNEQFF
clone_size: many; j_call: TRBJ1-5; d_call: NA; v_call: TRBV9; cdr3_nt: TGTGCCAGCAGTCCCGGGGCGCTCAATCAGCCCCAGCATTTT; cdr3_aa: CASSPGALNQPQHF
clone_size: many; j_call: TRBJ1-5; d_call: NA; v_call: TRBV12-3/TRBV12-4; cdr3_nt: TGTGCCAGCACCACACCCGGGCAGCCCCAGCATTTT; cdr3_aa: CASTTPGQPQHF
clone_size: many; j_call: TRBJ1-2; d_call: NA; v_call: TRBV3-1; cdr3_nt: TGTGCCAGCAGCCAAGATTACCGGGTCGAGGATGGCTACACCTTC; cdr3_aa: CASSQDYRVEDGYTF
clone_size: many; j_call: TRBJ2-3; d_call: TRBD2; v_call: TRBV7-9; cdr3_nt: TGTGCCAGCAGAAGTAGCGGGCCTAGCACAGATACGCAGTATTTT; cdr3_aa: CASRSSGPSTDTQYF
clone_size: many; j_call: TRBJ1-1; d_call: NA; v_call: TRBV20-1; cdr3_nt: TGCAGTGTCCAGGGATTCAGGGAATTGGAGACTGAAGCTTTCTTT; cdr3_aa: CSVQGFRELETEAFF
clone_size: many; j_call: TRBJ2-3; d_call: TRBD2; v_call: TRBV20-1; cdr3_nt: TGCAGTGCTAAAGGACTAGCGGGAGAGTCAGATACGCAGTATTTT; cdr3_aa: CSAKGLAGESDTQYF
clone_size: many; j_call: TRBJ2-1; d_call: NA; v_call: TRBV16; cdr3_nt: TGTGCCAGCAGCCAATTCAGCTCCTACAATGAGCAGTTCTTC; cdr3_aa: CASSQFSSYNEQFF
clone_size: few; j_call: TRBJ2-1; d_call: TRBD1; v_call: TRBV14; cdr3_nt: TGTGCCAGCAGCCACAGGGACAGGGTTTTCTACAATGAGCAGTTCTTC; cdr3_aa: CASSHRDRVFYNEQFF
clone_size: many; j_call: TRBJ2-3; d_call: NA; v_call: TRBV4-1; cdr3_nt: TGCGCCAGCAGCCGCCTCCCAGATACGCAGTATTTT; cdr3_aa: CASSRLPDTQYF
clone_size: many; j_call: TRBJ2-1; d_call: NA; v_call: TRBV6-5; cdr3_nt: TGTGCCAGCAGTTCAGGGGTGGAGGGCTACAATGAGCAGTTCTTC; cdr3_aa: CASSSGVEGYNEQFF
clone_size: many; j_call: TRBJ2-3; d_call: NA; v_call: TRBV2; cdr3_nt: TGTGCCAGCAGTGAAGGTCTAGCGAGTCACACGGATACGCAGTATTTT; cdr3_aa: CASSEGLASHTDTQYF
clone_size: many; j_call: TRBJ2-5; d_call: NA; v_call: TRBV20-1; cdr3_nt: TGCAGTGCTAGAACCCTAGAGACCCAGTACTTC; cdr3_aa: CSARTLETQYF
clone_size: many; j_call: TRBJ2-1; d_call: NA; v_call: TRBV9; cdr3_nt: TGTGCCAGCAGCCTTCTTTCTCGAGGCGACAATGAGCAGTTCTTC; cdr3_aa: CASSLLSRGDNEQFF
clone_size: many; j_call: TRBJ1-1; d_call: NA; v_call: TRBV27; cdr3_nt: TGTGCCAGCTTTACCAGGATGTTCACTGAAGCTTTCTTT; cdr3_aa: CASFTRMFTEAFF
clone_size: many; j_call: TRBJ2-7; d_call: TRBD1; v_call: TRBV6-2/TRBV6-3; cdr3_nt: TGTGCCAGCAGTTACGAGGGGGCGAACTACGAGCAGTACTTC; cdr3_aa: CASSYEGANYEQYF
clone_size: few; j_call: TRBJ2-1; d_call: TRBD2; v_call: TRBV4-1; cdr3_nt: TGCGCCAGCAGCCAAATCGGGGGGAGCTACAATGAGCAGTTCTTC; cdr3_aa: CASSQIGGSYNEQFF
clone_size: NA; j_call: TRBJ1-2; d_call: TRBD1; v_call: TRBV7-9; cdr3_nt: TGTGCCAGCAGCTTAGTTCCGACCGGGACAGGCGGTGATGGCTACACCTTC; cdr3_aa: CASSLVPTGTGGDGYTF
clone_size: many; j_call: TRBJ2-6; d_call: NA; v_call: TRBV24-1; cdr3_nt: TGTGCCACCTCGTTCGGGGCCAACGTCCTGACTTTC; cdr3_aa: CATSFGANVLTF
clone_size: NA; j_call: TRBJ1-2; d_call: NA; v_call: TRBV7-9; cdr3_nt: TGTGCCAGCAGCCAAAACTGGGGGAACTATGGCTACACCTTC; cdr3_aa: CASSQNWGNYGYTF
clone_size: many; j_call: TRBJ2-1; d_call: NA; v_call: TRBV29-1; cdr3_nt: TGCAGCGCCAAGGCGGAGTTACTCTCCTACAATGAGCAGTTCTTC; cdr3_aa: CSAKAELLSYNEQFF
clone_size: many; j_call: TRBJ1-2; d_call: NA; v_call: TRBV27; cdr3_nt: TGTGCCAGCAGTTTACTACCCCTGGGCTATGGCTACACCTTC; cdr3_aa: CASSLLPLGYGYTF
clone_size: many; j_call: TRBJ2-3; d_call: NA; v_call: TRBV4-3; cdr3_nt: TGCGCCAGCAGCCAAGATGGTCCAGGGGAAGCAGATACGCAGTATTTT; cdr3_aa: CASSQDGPGEADTQYF
clone_size: many; j_call: TRBJ2-6; d_call: NA; v_call: TRBV5-1; cdr3_nt: TGCGCCAGCAGCGTCCTCAGTGGTGTAAGCTCTGGGGCCAACGTCCTGACTTTC; cdr3_aa: CASSVLSGVSSGANVLTF
clone_size: many; j_call: TRBJ2-7; d_call: NA; v_call: TRBV20-1; cdr3_nt: TGCAGTGTCAGGGCCAGGCCAAAAGAAGGGATCTACGAGCAGTACTTC; cdr3_aa: CSVRARPKEGIYEQYF
clone_size: few; j_call: TRBJ2-1; d_call: NA; v_call: TRBV28; cdr3_nt: TGTGCCAGCAGTTTAGAGACGGGTACCTACAATGAGCAGTTCTTC; cdr3_aa: CASSLETGTYNEQFF
clone_size: many; j_call: TRBJ2-1; d_call: NA; v_call: TRBV20-1; cdr3_nt: TGCAGTGACTCCCCCTTCGGGAGTATATACAATGAGCAGTTCTTC; cdr3_aa: CSDSPFGSIYNEQFF
clone_size: many; j_call: TRBJ2-7; d_call: NA; v_call: TRBV4-2; cdr3_nt: TGTGCCAGCAGCCCGAAACAGGGAGGATTCGCCTACGAGCAGTACTTC; cdr3_aa: CASSPKQGGFAYEQYF